Listed here are 17 T cell receptor beta chains from one sample, sequenced in a study of T-cell memory formation after mild COVID-19 (dated by TCRdb to 2020 to 2023). Preparation of the library involved 5' RACE. The instrument was an Illumina NovaSeq 6000. TCRdb's own reprocessing of the public reads used fastp at Q25 and MiXCR and kept productive beta chains. Every CDR3 protein is listed once, alongside the most common genes and DNA of its rows. For this sample the table gives about 260,000 distinct CDR3 sequences, of which roughly 17% were detected only once. About a fifth of the sample comes from the top ten. Sequencing was done on a sample of PBMCs or a T cell subset sorted from them (not recorded which). These receptors were obtained from a young man who had mild COVID-19 (a few samples of this study predate the infection). The sample titles of this study are shuffled in the database, so cell type and time point are left out; the donor was told from shared clones.

The chain recombines TRBV24-1 with TRBJ2-3, with D maybe TRBD2 (5 bases). CDR1 is KGHDR and CDR2 is SFDVKD in the germline V gene. The CDR3 covers 12 residues. Trimming cost V 9 bases and J 4 bases, with 10 bases left between them. The CDR3 sequence: CATALDADTQYF. The CDR3 bases are TGTGCCACCGCACTAGATGCAGATACGCAGTATTTT.

The chain has TRBV29-1 and TRBJ2-6; D unclear. This CDR3 has 13 residues. Germline loops: CDR1 SQVTM, CDR2 ANQGSEA. The V gene lost 5 bases and the J gene lost 2 bases, with 7 bases spanning the gap. For the CDR3, the DNA is TGCAGCGTTTGGATTACTGGGGCCAACGTCCTGACTTTC. Amino acid sequence: CSVWITGANVLTF.

The CDR3 coding sequence is TGTGCCAGCAGTGGAGAACAGGGGGGCTACGAGCAGTACTTC. It encodes CASSGEQGGYEQYF. V gene TRBV2 combines with J gene TRBJ2-7; 8 nucleotides match TRBD1. Trimming removed 4 bases from V and 3 bases from J; junction bases left unmatched: 5. Germline CDR1 and CDR2: SNHLY and FYNNEI. The CDR3 is 14 residues long.

This chain links TRBV6-6 with TRBJ1-5, with TRBD1 as a possible D gene (5 bases). V gave up 0 bases and J gave up 2 bases, with 11 bases separating them. CDR1 and CDR2 (germline): MNHNY, SVGAGI (reference sequence). The CDR3 has 16 residues. The CDR3 loop reads CASSYSGVEGNQPQHF. In DNA, the CDR3 is TGTGCCAGCAGTTACTCAGGGGTTGAGGGCAATCAGCCCCAGCATTTT.

The V gene is TRBV20-1, the J gene TRBJ1-2; D remains unclear. Deletions cut 7 bases from V and 4 bases from J, with 10 bases between. Germline V lookup: CDR1 DFQATT, CDR2 SNEGSKA (reference sequence). CDR3 size: 11 residues. CDR3 region: CSVGGGYGYTF. DNA for the CDR3: TGCAGTGTGGGAGGAGGCTATGGCTACACCTTC.

This clonotype was seen more than once but under ten times. The chain employs TRBV7-3 and TRBJ2-3; D unclear. The CDR3 runs 16 residues. CDR1 SGHTA and CDR2 FQGTGA come from the germline V gene. V lost 1 base and J lost 0, with 11 bases in between. CDR3: CASSLNPEQSTDTQYF. CDR3 sequence (DNA): TGTGCCAGCAGCTTAAACCCGGAACAGAGCACAGATACGCAGTATTTT.

This clonotype was seen more than once but under ten times. The chain has TRBV5-6 and TRBJ2-1, with 10 bases identical to TRBD2. J lost 1 base, V lost 3 bases, and 16 bases had no gene match. Germline V lookup: CDR1 SGHDT, CDR2 YYEEEE. The CDR3 has 20 residues. CDR3 amino acids: CASSSMFGGSGGPSYNEQFF. CDR3 nucleotides: TGTGCCAGCAGCTCGATGTTCGGCGGTAGCGGGGGGCCTTCCTACAATGAGCAGTTCTTC.

The chain combines TRBV7-8 with TRBJ2-1, with 9 positions matching TRBD1. This CDR3 has 13 amino acids. V dropped 7 bases and J dropped 7; count of bases not matched to a gene: 5. Germline V CDR1 and CDR2: SGHVS, FQNEAQ. The CDR3 DNA reads TGTGCCAGCACCGGACAGGGGTGGAATGAGCAGTTCTTC. Protein: CASTGQGWNEQFF.

The CDR3 here is CASSAVTDTQYF. The CDR3 DNA sequence: TGCGCCAGCAGCGCAGTCACAGATACGCAGTATTTT. This chain uses TRBV5-1 with TRBJ2-3; no reliable D call. The germline V gene has CDR1 SGHRS and CDR2 YFSETQ. The CDR3 loop spans 12 amino acids. V was pared by 4 bases and J by 2 bases, with 5 bases between. Variable domain in full (rest from reference TRBV5-1 and TRBJ2-3): KAGVTQTPRYLIKTRGQQVTLSCSPISGHRSVSWYQQTPGQGLQFLFEYFSETQRNKGNFPGRFSGRQFSNSRSEMNVSTLELGDSALYLCASSAVTDTQYFGPGTRLTVL.

This clonotype was detected many times. This sequence joins TRBV5-8 and TRBJ2-7; 7 nucleotides match TRBD1. The CDR3 covers 14 residues. Per germline, CDR1 SGHTS and CDR2 YDEGEE. Trimming removed 7 bases from V and 2 bases from J; junction bases left unmatched: 9. Here the CDR3 reads CASAHPQGTYEQYF. The CDR3 region has the DNA TGTGCCAGCGCCCATCCACAGGGGACCTACGAGCAGTACTTC.

The gene calls are TRBV7-9 and TRBJ2-3, with D maybe TRBD1 (6 bases). Germline CDR1 is SEHNR and CDR2 is FQNEAQ (reference sequence). V was trimmed by 1 base and J by 2 bases, leaving 22 bases between them. CDR3 length: 19 residues. The CDR3 loop is CASSLVAWGRQETTDTQYF. The CDR3, as DNA: TGTGCCAGCAGCTTAGTAGCCTGGGGGCGGCAGGAGACCACAGATACGCAGTATTTT.

The rearrangement joins TRBV20-1 to TRBJ2-3, with D possibly being TRBD2 (5 bases). The germline V gene encodes CDR1 DFQATT and CDR2 SNEGSKA (reference sequence). The CDR3 spans 14 residues. V lost 5 bases and J 4 bases, leaving 16 bases between the germline ends. The CDR3 region is CSAPSLGGADTQYF. The CDR3 bases are TGCAGTGCTCCCTCGCTTGGAGGCGCAGATACGCAGTATTTT.

This clonotype was detected only a few times. V is TRBV24-1 and J is TRBJ2-7; D not resolved. Germline loops: CDR1 KGHDR, CDR2 SFDVKD. The CDR3 consists of 11 residues. CDR3 residues: CATRDPRSLFV. The CDR3, as DNA: TGTGCCACCAGGGACCCGAGGTCGTTATTTGTC.

This sequence joins TRBV10-3 and TRBJ2-5, with a tentative D call TRBD1 (7 bases). The germline gives CDR1 ENHRY, CDR2 SYGVKD. The CDR3 sequence is 15 residues long. V shed 0 bases and J shed 4 bases, with 12 bases lying between them. CDR3 loop: CAISESRQGGETQYF. The DNA for the CDR3 is TGTGCCATCAGTGAGTCAAGACAGGGAGGAGAGACCCAGTACTTC.

A few counts support this clonotype. This chain joins TRBV9 and TRBJ1-2, with D hard to call. The CDR3 sequence is 14 residues long. CDR1 and CDR2 (germline): SGDLS, YYNGEE. V gave up 0 bases and J gave up 7 bases, with 13 bases separating them. CDR3 residues: CASSVDPSESGYTF. CDR3 nucleotide sequence: TGTGCCAGCAGCGTAGACCCGTCGGAAAGTGGCTACACCTTC.

This clonotype showed up many times. The junction does not match germline at one end; this may be a read error. The chain employs TRBV7-9 and TRBJ2-5, with D possibly TRBD2 on 6 matching bases. Germline V gene sequence: CDR1 SEHNR, CDR2 FQNEAQ (reference sequence). The CDR3 is 14 residues long. CDR3 protein: CASSLVGLQETQYF. CDR3 nucleotides: TGCGCCAGCAGCTTGGTGGGACTCCAAGAGACCCAGTACTTC. The full variable domain, in which reference TRBV7-9 and TRBJ2-5 provide the parts outside the CDR3, is DTGVSQNPRHKITKRGQNVTFRCDPISEHNRLYWYRQTLGQGPEFLTYFQNEAQLEKSRLLSDRFSAERPKGSFSTLEIQRTEQGDSAMYLCASSLVGLQETQYFGPGTRLLVL.

This clonotype showed up just a few times. The chain couples TRBV29-1 to TRBJ2-1; D gene ambiguous. The germline V and J ends were trimmed by 7 bases and 8 bases, with 15 bases remaining between them. CDR1 SQVTM and CDR2 ANQGSEA come from the germline V gene. The CDR3 length is 12 residues. The chain's CDR3 is CSASGLEDEQFF. The CDR3 nucleotides are TGCAGCGCGTCCGGGCTAGAGGATGAGCAGTTCTTC.